This TCR beta chain was recovered during a study of CD8 T cells in Susac syndrome (dated 2019 in TCRdb). About the study as a whole: Among the sequenced Susac syndrome patients, 5 or 6 had clinically active disease and roughly 8 were in clinical remission. At the time of blood withdrawal, Susac syndrome patients were either therapy-naive, taking corticosteroids (with some also receiving IVIg), or on IVIg alone. The study used repertoire sequencing to test whether antigen drove CD8+ T cell activation and differentiation in Susac syndrome. The paper's findings and limits, for the study overall: In the CD4+ T cell repertoire of Susac syndrome patients, clonal expansion was not detected. The number of individuals in the TCR sequencing and HLA analysis was acknowledged as relatively small.

Clipping removes 1 base from V and 5 bases from J, with 12 as the unmatched junction base count. The cysteine opens and the phenylalanine closes a CDR3 of 16 amino acids. The sequence is cut down to CDR3 DNA, 48 bases in frame from base 1. Via the germline V gene (reference sequence), CDR1 is DFQATT and CDR2 SNEGSKA. Points on this clonotype: It lacks a known antigen. Nothing much larger sits one base from this clone, and base qualities are not available.

RNA was extracted with the RNeasy kit and about 0.5 to 1 ug was reverse transcribed using random hexamers. The immunoSEQ multiplex PCR assay, covering 54 Vbeta and 13 Jbeta segments, was used to amplify TCR beta CDR3 regions. To correct PCR amplification bias, a synthetic template baseline was used for both primer optimization and computational correction. For the original study's pipeline: Reads were annotated to V, D and J genes according to IMGT and were analyzed with immunoSEQ Analyzer, with only productive sequences retained. To calculate clonality, Shannon entropy was normalized by log2 of the number of productive unique sequences and then subtracted from one. For each patient and control, public and private clones were evaluated within the 100 most prevalent clones. Clones were defined as Susac-specific when absent from the healthy and MS cohorts, from 1,000 to 1,100 published viral clones and from other ImmuneACCESS disease sequences. The raw public reads went through TCRdb reprocessing: fastp at Q25, MiXCR clone calling, in-frame beta chains kept. One record per CDR3 amino acid sequence lists the most common genes and DNA. These V and J calls derive from TCRdb rather than the authors' analysis. The sample data list 180,000 or so distinct CDR3 sequences, and 90% to 95% of these were observed just once. 0.099% of the sample goes to the ten largest clones.

High-throughput TCR beta sequencing profiled peripheral blood CD8+ and CD4+ T cells from healthy donors, Susac syndrome patients and multiple sclerosis patients. The Susac syndrome patients fulfilled recently defined diagnostic criteria for definite or probable disease. CD8+ TEMRA cells were enriched by FACS, while bulk CD8+ and CD4+ T cells were purified by magnetic negative isolation. Blood was drawn into EDTA tubes, processed within 24 hours, and PBMCs were isolated by density gradient centrifugation. PBMCs intended for TCR sequencing were frozen in liquid nitrogen and were later thawed in a 37 degrees C water bath. Purity of sorted or isolated CD4+, CD8+ and CD8+ TEMRA cells was at least 90%.

The sample comprised CD4+ T cells from PBMCs. This TCR came from a human donor with Susac syndrome. Recombination connected TRBV20-1 to TRBJ2-5, with 8 bases aligning to TRBD2. The CDR3 region reads CSARGASGPVSETQYF. Here is the DNA: TGCAGTGCTAGAGGAGCTAGCGGGCCAGTGTCGGAGACCCAGTACTTC.